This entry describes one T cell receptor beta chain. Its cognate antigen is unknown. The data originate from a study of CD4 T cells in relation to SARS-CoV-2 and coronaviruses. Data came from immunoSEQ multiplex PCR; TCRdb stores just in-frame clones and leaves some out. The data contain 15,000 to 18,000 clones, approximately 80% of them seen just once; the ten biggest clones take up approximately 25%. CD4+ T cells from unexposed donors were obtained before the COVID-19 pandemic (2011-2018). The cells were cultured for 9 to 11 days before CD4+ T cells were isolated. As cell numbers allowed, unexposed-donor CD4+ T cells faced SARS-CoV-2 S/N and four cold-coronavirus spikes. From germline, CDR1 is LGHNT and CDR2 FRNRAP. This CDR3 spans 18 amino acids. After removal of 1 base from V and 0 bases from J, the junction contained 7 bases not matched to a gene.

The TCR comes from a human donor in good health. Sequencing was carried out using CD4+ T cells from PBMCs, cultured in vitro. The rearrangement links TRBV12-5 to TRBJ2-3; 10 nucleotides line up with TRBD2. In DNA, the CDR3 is TGTGCTAGTGGTTTGGCCGTATTGACTAGCGGGAGCACAGATACGCAGTATTTT. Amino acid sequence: CASGLAVLTSGSTDTQYF.